This T cell receptor beta chain was sequenced for a study of shared clonotypes between healthy human individuals. As for the study in general: Contributing individuals were two females and three males aged 18 to 49. Study observations and caveats: Sampling used blood alone; tissue repertoires probably differ.

None of the donors, who were healthy HIV-negative adults, had recently had acute infections or vaccinations. In regard to this clone: Its matching antigen is unknown.

This CDR3 contains 14 residues. Germline V lookup: CDR1 SGHVS, CDR2 FQNEAQ. The V and J ends lost 2 bases and 3 bases respectively, with 10 bases between them. Template for every sorted-subset replicate PCR totaled about 0.2 ug DNA, 25,000 to 35,000 T cell genomes. Clones were read by immunoSEQ multiplex PCR, and TCRdb kept only the in-frame ones, dropping some. The sample carries about 960,000 clones, 70% to 85% recorded once. The sequencing input was memory CD4+ T cells sorted from blood. Described subset: CD45RA-negative fraction. The receptor comes from a man younger than 30 in good health. The chain links TRBV7-8 to TRBJ1-1; D remains ambiguous. The CDR3 region is CASSLRLVDTEAFF. DNA for the CDR3: TGTGCCAGCAGCTTAAGGCTGGTGGACACTGAAGCTTTCTTT.